This T cell receptor beta chain was sequenced for a study of shared clonotypes between healthy human individuals. V gave up 5 bases and J gave up 12 bases, with 20 bases separating them. CDR1 is MDHEN, CDR2 SYDVKM, per germline. CDR3 length: 13 amino acids. Execution of the assay was at deep level. TCRdb's table, derived via immunoSEQ multiplex PCR, lists solely in-frame clones and lacks some. The repertoire holds 300,000 to 350,000 clones, with around 67% as singletons. The sequence was obtained from a man in his thirties or forties in good health. V gene TRBV28 combines with J gene TRBJ2-7; D is ambiguous. Sequenced sample: memory CD4+ T cells sorted from blood. The subset: CD45RA-negative fraction. This CDR3 is CASSVLGSRSTYF. Written as DNA, the CDR3 is TGTGCCAGCAGTGTACTGGGATCTCGTTCGACGTACTTC.